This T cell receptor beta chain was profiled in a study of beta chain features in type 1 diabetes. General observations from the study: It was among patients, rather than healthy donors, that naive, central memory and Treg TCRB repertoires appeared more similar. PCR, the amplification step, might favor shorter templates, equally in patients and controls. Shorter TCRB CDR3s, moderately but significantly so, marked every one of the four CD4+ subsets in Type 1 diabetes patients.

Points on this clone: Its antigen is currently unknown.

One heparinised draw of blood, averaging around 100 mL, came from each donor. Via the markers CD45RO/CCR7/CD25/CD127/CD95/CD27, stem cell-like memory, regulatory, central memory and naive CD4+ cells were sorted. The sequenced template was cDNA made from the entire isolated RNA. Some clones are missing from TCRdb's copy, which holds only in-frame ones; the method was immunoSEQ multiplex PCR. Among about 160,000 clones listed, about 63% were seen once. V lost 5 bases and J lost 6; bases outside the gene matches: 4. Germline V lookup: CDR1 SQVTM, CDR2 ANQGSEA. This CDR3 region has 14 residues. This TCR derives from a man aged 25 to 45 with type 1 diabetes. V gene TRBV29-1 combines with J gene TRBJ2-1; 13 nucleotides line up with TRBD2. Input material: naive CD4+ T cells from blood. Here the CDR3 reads CSVYTSGGANEQFF. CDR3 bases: TGCAGCGTTTATACTAGCGGGGGGGCCAATGAGCAGTTCTTC.